This note documents a single T cell receptor (beta chain) sequence. Its antigen is unidentified. The data belong to a study of T cells in women clearing cervical HPV infection. Study in general: Women with histologically confirmed HPV16-related CIN3 or worse, 2 with invasive cancer, served as cases. Study-level findings and limits: Associations may precede or follow infection; HPV-specific or memory T cells were not isolated. A classifier using richness and V gene abundances reached an AUC of approximately 0.8.

Assay: immunoSEQ multiplex PCR; the TCRdb copy retains only in-frame clones and omits some. Seen in this sample are tens of thousands of clones; the ten most common clones hold under 7%. Sample: blood buffy coat. The TCR comes from a woman aged 18-70 years with a cervical HPV16 infection that either progressed to CIN3+ or cleared (not recorded which).

CDR3: CSVEESREYAEAFF. The sequenced CDR3 bases are TGCAGCGTTGAAGAATCCAGGGAATATGCTGAA. The chain is built from TRBV29-1 and TRBJ1-1; maybe TRBD1 (5 bases). The sequence runs out 3 residues before the end of the CDR3; the remainder is reconstructed from the germline J gene. Trimming removed 0 bases at V and 6 bases at J, with 14 bases between. The CDR3 is 14 amino acids. CDR1 and CDR2 (germline): SQVTM, ANQGSEA.